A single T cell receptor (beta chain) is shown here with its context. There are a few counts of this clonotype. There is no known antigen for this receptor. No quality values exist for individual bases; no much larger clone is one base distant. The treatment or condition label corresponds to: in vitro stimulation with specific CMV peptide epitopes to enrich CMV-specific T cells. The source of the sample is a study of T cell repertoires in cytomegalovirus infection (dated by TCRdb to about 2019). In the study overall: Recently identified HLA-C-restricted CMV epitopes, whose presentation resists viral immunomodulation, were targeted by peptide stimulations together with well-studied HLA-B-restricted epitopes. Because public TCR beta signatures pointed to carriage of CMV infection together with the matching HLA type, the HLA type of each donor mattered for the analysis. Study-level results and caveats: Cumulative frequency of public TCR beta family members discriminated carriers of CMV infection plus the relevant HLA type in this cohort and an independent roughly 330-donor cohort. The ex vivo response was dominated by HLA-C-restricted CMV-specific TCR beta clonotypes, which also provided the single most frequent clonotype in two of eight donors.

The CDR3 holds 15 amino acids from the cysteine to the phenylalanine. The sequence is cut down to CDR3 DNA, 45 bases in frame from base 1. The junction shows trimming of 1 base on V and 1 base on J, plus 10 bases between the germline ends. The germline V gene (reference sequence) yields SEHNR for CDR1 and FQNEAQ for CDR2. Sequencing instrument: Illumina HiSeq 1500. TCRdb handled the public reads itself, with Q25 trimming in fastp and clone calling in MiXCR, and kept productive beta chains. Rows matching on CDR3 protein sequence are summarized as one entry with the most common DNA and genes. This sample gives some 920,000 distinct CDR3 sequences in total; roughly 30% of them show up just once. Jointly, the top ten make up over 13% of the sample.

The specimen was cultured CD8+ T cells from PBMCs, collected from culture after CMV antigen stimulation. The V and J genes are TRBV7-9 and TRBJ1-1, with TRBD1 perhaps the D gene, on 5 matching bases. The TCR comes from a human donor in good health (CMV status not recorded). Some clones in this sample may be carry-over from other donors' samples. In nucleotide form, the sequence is TGTGCCAGCAGCTTAGGTGAAGGGGCGAACACTGAAGCTTTCTTT. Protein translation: CASSLGEGANTEAFF.